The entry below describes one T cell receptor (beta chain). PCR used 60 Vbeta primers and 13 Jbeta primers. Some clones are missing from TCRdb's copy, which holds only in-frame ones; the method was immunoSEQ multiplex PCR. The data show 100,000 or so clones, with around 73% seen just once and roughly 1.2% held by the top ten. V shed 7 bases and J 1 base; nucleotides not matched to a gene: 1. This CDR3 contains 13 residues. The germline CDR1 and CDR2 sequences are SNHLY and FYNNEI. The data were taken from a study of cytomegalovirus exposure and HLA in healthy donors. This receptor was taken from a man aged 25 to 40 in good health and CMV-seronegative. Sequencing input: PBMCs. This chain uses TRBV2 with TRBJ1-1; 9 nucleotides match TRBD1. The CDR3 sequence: CASKGQGNTEAFF. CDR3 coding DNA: TGTGCCAGCAAGGGACAGGGGAACACTGAAGCTTTCTTT.